This TCR beta chain was found in a study of beta chain features in type 1 diabetes. Study overall: All samples combined gave just under 110 million sorted cells for examination.

Expressed TCRB transcripts were sequenced after all isolated RNA was converted to cDNA. Profiling relied on immunoSEQ multiplex PCR, and the TCRdb table lists in-frame clones only, not all of them. The sample records fewer than 350,000 clones, 15% being singletons. Note on this clone: What it recognizes is unknown.

Study-wide results and caveats: The study found moderately but significantly shorter TCRB CDR3s in all four CD4+ subsets of Type 1 diabetes patients. The VDJ junctions of type 1 diabetes patients carried fewer insertions and more deletions.

The CDR3 totals 14 residues. V was cut by 2 bases and J by 5 bases, with 10 bases left in between. Germline-derived CDR1 and CDR2 are SGDLS and YYNGEE. The specimen was naive CD4+ T cells from blood. The chain has TRBV9 and TRBJ2-2; D is possibly TRBD2 (6 bases). The receptor was derived from a man between 18 and 35 years old with type 1 diabetes. CDR3 protein: CASSVATSTGELFF. As DNA, the CDR3 is TGTGCCAGCAGCGTGGCGACTAGTACCGGGGAGCTGTTTTTT.